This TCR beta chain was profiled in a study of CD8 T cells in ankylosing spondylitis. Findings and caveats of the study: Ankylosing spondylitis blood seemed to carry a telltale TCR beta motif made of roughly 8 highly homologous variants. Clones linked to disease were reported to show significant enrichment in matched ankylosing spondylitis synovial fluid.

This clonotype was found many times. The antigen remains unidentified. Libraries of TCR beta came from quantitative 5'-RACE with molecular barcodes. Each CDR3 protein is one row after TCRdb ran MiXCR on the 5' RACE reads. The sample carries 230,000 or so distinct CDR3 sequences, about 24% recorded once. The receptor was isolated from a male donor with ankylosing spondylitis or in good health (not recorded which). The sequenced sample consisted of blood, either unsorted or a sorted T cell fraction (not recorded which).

Written as DNA, the CDR3 is TGTGCCATCAGCGTGGACAGCTACGAGCAGTACTTC. Encoded protein: CAISVDSYEQYF. The gene calls are TRBV10-3 and TRBJ2-7, with D tentatively TRBD1 (6 bases). The CDR3 contains 12 residues. CDR1 is ENHRY, CDR2 SYGVKD, per germline. V lost 6 bases and J lost 3, with 9 bases in between.